This entry lists 5 T cell receptor beta chains sequenced from one sample in a study of Ad26.COV2.S vaccination and SARS-CoV-2 variants. Some clones are missing from TCRdb's copy, which holds only in-frame ones; the method was immunoSEQ multiplex PCR. Among 150,000 to 200,000 clones listed, roughly 89% were seen once. The sample consisted of peripheral blood, taken after recovery from COVID-19. The source of these receptors is a human donor who had recovered from COVID-19.

This clone was found once. The V call is TRBV27, the J call TRBJ2-7, with unresolved D. Germline CDR1 reads MNHEY; CDR2 reads SMNVEV (reference sequence). The CDR3 consists of 14 residues. Trimming pared 5 bases from V and 6 bases from J, leaving 17 bases between. In DNA form, the CDR3 reads TGTGCCAGCAGTCCTGGATTTGGCCCCTCCGAGCAGTACTTC. Its translation: CASSPGFGPSEQYF.

The chain carries TRBV18 and TRBJ2-1, with D uncertain. The CDR3 totals 11 residues. Germline V gene lookup returns CDR1 KGHSH and CDR2 LQKENI. Trimming took off 8 bases at V and 8 bases at J, with 10 bases between the two ends. CDR3 sequence reads: CASTSRYEQFF. Written as DNA, the CDR3 is TGTGCCAGCACCTCGAGGTATGAGCAGTTCTTC.

This clone was seen a handful of times. The genes are TRBV7-6 and TRBJ1-5; D not certain. The CDR3 runs to 16 residues. The germline gives CDR1 SGHVS, CDR2 FNYEAQ. V was trimmed by 1 base and J by 1 base, leaving 11 bases between them. CDR3: CASSLGNGGSNQPQHF. DNA for the CDR3: TGTGCCAGCAGCTTAGGAAATGGAGGGAGCAATCAGCCCCAGCATTTT.

V gene TRBV7-6 combines with J gene TRBJ2-3; the match to TRBD1 covers 9 bases. With 2 bases clipped from V and 5 bases from J, the junction kept 8 bases outside the gene matches. Germline V gives CDR1 SGHVS, CDR2 FNYEAQ. The CDR3 spans 16 residues. For the CDR3, the DNA is TGTGCCAGCAGCTTACAAGGACAGGGGAGGAGAGATACGCAGTATTTT. It yields the protein CASSLQGQGRRDTQYF.

This chain links TRBV2 with TRBJ2-3; 11 positions agree with TRBD2. This CDR3 contains 15 residues. The trim removed 7 bases at V and 1 base at J, leaving 4 bases unmatched. Per germline, CDR1 SNHLY and CDR2 FYNNEI. CDR3 DNA: TGTGCCAGCATTAGCGGGAGGGACGGCACAGATACGCAGTATTTT. It specifies CASISGRDGTDTQYF.